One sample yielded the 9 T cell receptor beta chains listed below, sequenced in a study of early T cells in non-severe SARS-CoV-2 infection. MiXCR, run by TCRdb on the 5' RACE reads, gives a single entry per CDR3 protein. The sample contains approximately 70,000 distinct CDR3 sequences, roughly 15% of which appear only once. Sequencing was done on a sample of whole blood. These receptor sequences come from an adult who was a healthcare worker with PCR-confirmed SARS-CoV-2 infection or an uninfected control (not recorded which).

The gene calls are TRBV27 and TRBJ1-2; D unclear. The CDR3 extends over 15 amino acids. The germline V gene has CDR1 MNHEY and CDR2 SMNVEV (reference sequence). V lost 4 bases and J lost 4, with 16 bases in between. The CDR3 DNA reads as TGTGCCAGCAGTTGGAATAAAGGGTCGGGCTATGGCTACACCTTC. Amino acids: CASSWNKGSGYGYTF.

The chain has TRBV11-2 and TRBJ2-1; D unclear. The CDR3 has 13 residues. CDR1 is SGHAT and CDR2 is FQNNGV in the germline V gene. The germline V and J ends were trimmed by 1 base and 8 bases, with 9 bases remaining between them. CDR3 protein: CASSLVEGDEQFF. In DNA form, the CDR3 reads TGTGCCAGCAGCTTAGTGGAAGGCGATGAGCAGTTCTTC. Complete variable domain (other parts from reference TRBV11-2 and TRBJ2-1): EAGVAQSPRYKIIEKRQSVAFWCNPISGHATLYWYQQILGQGPKLLIQFQNNGVVDDSQLPKDRFSAERLKGVDSTLKIQPAKLEDSAVYLCASSLVEGDEQFFGPGTRLTVL.

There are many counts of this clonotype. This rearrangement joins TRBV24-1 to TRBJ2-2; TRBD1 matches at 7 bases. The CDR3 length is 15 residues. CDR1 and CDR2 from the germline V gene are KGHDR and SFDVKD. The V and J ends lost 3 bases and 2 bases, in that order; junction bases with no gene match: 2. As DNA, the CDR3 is TGTGCCACCAGTGATAGGACAGGAAACACCGGGGAGCTGTTTTTT. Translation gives CATSDRTGNTGELFF.

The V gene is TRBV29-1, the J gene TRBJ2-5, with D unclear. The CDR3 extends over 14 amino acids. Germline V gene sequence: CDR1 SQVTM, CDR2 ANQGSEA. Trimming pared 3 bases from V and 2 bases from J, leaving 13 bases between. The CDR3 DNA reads TGCAGCGTTGAGTTGCGCAGGTCACAAGAGACCCAGTACTTC. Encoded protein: CSVELRRSQETQYF.

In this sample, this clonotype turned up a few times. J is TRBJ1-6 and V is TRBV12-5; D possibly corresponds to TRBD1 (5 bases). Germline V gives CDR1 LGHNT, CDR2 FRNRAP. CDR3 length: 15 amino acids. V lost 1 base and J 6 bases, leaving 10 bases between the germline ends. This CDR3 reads CASGLGDRINSPLHF. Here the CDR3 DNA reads TGTGCTAGTGGTTTGGGAGACAGAATTAATTCACCCCTCCACTTT.

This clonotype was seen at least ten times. The CDR3 DNA reads TGTGCCAGCAGCGTCACCGGGGAGCTGTTTTTT. Its translation: CASSVTGELFF. This rearrangement joins TRBV7-9 to TRBJ2-2, with D hard to call. V was cut by 5 bases and J by 4 bases, with 2 bases left in between. Germline CDR1 is SEHNR and CDR2 is FQNEAQ (reference sequence). The CDR3 length is 11 residues.

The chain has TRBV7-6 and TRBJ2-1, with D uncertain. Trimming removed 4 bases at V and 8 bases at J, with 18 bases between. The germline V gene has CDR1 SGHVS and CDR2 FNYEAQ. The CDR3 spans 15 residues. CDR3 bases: TGTGCCAGCAGCTCGCTCGATGGGCGTCTTGATGAGCAGTTCTTC. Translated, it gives CASSSLDGRLDEQFF.

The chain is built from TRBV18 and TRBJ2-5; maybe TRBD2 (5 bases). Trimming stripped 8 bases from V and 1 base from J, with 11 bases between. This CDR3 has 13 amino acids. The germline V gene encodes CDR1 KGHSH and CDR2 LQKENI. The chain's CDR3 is CASLGGVQETQYF. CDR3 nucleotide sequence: TGTGCCAGCCTAGGAGGAGTCCAAGAGACCCAGTACTTC.

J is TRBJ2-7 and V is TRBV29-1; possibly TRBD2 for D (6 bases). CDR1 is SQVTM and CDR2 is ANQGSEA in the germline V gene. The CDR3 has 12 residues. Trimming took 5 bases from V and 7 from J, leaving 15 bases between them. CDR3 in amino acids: CSVCLSGWEQYF. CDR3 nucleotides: TGCAGCGTTTGTCTTAGCGGCTGGGAGCAGTACTTC.